These 20 T cell receptor beta chains came from one sample sequenced in a study of blood T cell repertoires in COVID-19. Data came from immunoSEQ multiplex PCR; TCRdb stores just in-frame clones and leaves some out. The sample contains some 210,000 clones, about 90% of which appear only once. Sequenced material: peripheral blood. Receptors were obtained from a man aged 25-45 years with acute or convalescent COVID-19.

V usage is TRBV6-5 and J usage is TRBJ2-2; tentatively, D is TRBD1 (5 bases). The CDR3 totals 14 residues. Trimming shortened V by 6 bases and J by 6 bases, and 14 bases separated the two germline ends. The V gene's germline CDR1 is MNHEY and CDR2 SVGAGI. The CDR3 DNA reads as TGTGCCAGCAGGGGGCCTATTAATCCCGGGGAGCTGTTTTTT. Its translation: CASRGPINPGELFF.

This clone was seen only a few times. V gene TRBV5-6 combines with J gene TRBJ1-5, with 12 bases lining up with TRBD1. The V and J ends lost 2 bases and 6 bases, in that order; junction bases with no gene match: 6. The CDR3 runs to 16 residues. In germline, CDR1 is SGHDT, CDR2 YYEEEE. DNA for the CDR3: TGTGCCAGCAGCTTCGGCGGGACAGGGGGCTTTCAGCCCCAGCATTTT. Protein sequence: CASSFGGTGGFQPQHF.

The genes are TRBV7-9 and TRBJ2-1; 7 bases match TRBD2. Losses at the gene ends were 3 bases for V and 8 bases for J; bases not matched to a gene: 4. The CDR3 extends over 13 amino acids. Germline V gene data show CDR1 as SEHNR and CDR2 as FQNEAQ (reference sequence). The CDR3 coding sequence is TGTGCCAGCAGCTTGGGGGGGTTAGATGAGCAGTTCTTC. It encodes CASSLGGLDEQFF.

The chain couples TRBV5-1 to TRBJ2-6, with 10 bases fitting TRBD1. The CDR3 covers 17 residues. The J segment lost 0 bases and the V segment lost 3 bases, leaving 3 bases of the junction unmatched. CDR1 is SGHRS and CDR2 is YFSETQ in the germline V gene. The CDR3 loop is CASSYGDRGSGANVLTF. DNA for the CDR3: TGCGCCAGCAGCTACGGGGACAGGGGCTCTGGGGCCAACGTCCTGACTTTC.

The CDR3 sequence is CASSPKAENSPLHF. The CDR3 nucleotides are TGTGCCAGCTCACCAAAGGCGGAGAATTCACCCCTCCACTTT. The chain combines TRBV18 with TRBJ1-6; no reliable D call. Germline CDR1 and CDR2: KGHSH and LQKENI. The CDR3 spans 14 residues. V was shortened by 2 bases and J by 7 bases, with 9 bases between the two germline ends.

This chain joins TRBV5-1 and TRBJ1-2, with 9 bases fitting TRBD1. The CDR3 contains 17 residues. Germline loops: CDR1 SGHRS, CDR2 YFSETQ. The junction had 10 bases not matched to a gene; V was cut back by 2 bases and J by 2 bases. CDR3 in amino acids: CASSFATGTGMNYGYTF. CDR3 DNA sequence: TGCGCCAGCAGCTTCGCCACCGGGACAGGGATGAACTATGGCTACACCTTC.

V and J are TRBV6-1 and TRBJ2-3; a possible D gene is TRBD1 (6 bases). CDR3 length: 14 amino acids. The ends were cut back, 3 bases at V and 5 bases at J, with 12 bases in the middle. The germline gives CDR1 MNHNS, CDR2 SASEGT. CDR3 bases: TGTGCCAGCAGTGACCCCTCAGGGGAAGATACGCAGTATTTT. It specifies CASSDPSGEDTQYF.

This clone was found once. The chain recombines TRBV18 with TRBJ2-2, with D uncertain. This CDR3 spans 12 amino acids. V dropped 2 bases and J dropped 6 bases, with 4 bases sitting between them. Germline lookup yields CDR1 KGHSH and CDR2 LQKENI. The CDR3 DNA sequence: TGTGCCAGCTCACCAGTCTCCGGGGAGCTGTTTTTT. It yields the protein CASSPVSGELFF.

This clone came up once. The V gene is TRBV3-1 (or the pseudogene TRBV3-2), the J gene TRBJ2-7; 7 nucleotides match TRBD1. The V and J ends lost 3 bases and 4 bases, in that order; junction bases with no gene match: 9. The CDR3 runs 15 residues. Germline CDR1 is LGHDT and CDR2 is YNNKEL (reference sequence). CDR3 in amino acids: CASSHSVGGLYEQYF. In DNA form, the CDR3 reads TGTGCCAGCAGCCATTCCGTAGGGGGCCTTTACGAGCAGTACTTC.

This sequence joins TRBV19 and TRBJ1-5, with D possibly being TRBD1 (5 bases). CDR1 is LNHDA and CDR2 is SQIVND in the germline V gene (reference sequence). V was pared by 6 bases and J by 0 bases, with 9 bases between. This CDR3 region has 14 residues. The CDR3 DNA follows: TGTGCCAGTAGACAGGCCTCTAGCAATCAGCCCCAGCATTTT. Protein product: CASRQASSNQPQHF. Full variable domain (rest looked up from reference TRBV19 and TRBJ1-5): DGGITQSPKYLFRKEGQNVTLSCEQNLNHDAMYWYRQDPGQGLRLIYYSQIVNDFQKGDIAEGYSVSREKKESFPLTVTSAQKNPTAFYLCASRQASSNQPQHFGDGTRLSIL.

This chain uses TRBV9 with TRBJ2-1; perhaps TRBD2 as D (6 bases). This CDR3 is built from 13 residues. V dropped 4 bases and J dropped 7 bases, with 12 bases sitting between them. Germline V gene lookup returns CDR1 SGDLS and CDR2 YYNGEE. Here the CDR3 reads CASSPRLENEQFF. DNA of the CDR3: TGTGCCAGCAGCCCTAGACTAGAAAATGAGCAGTTCTTC.

V usage is TRBV9 and J usage is TRBJ2-2, with D unclear. Trimming cost V 0 bases and J 0 bases, with 9 bases left between them. The CDR3 runs 16 residues. From germline, CDR1 is SGDLS and CDR2 YYNGEE. The CDR3 nucleotides read TGTGCCAGCAGCGTAGTGGCAGAAACGAACACCGGGGAGCTGTTTTTT. Translating gives CASSVVAETNTGELFF.

This clone was recorded at least ten times. The gene calls are TRBV19 and TRBJ1-1, with no clear D. V lost 5 bases and J 7 bases, leaving 11 bases between the germline ends. CDR3 length equals 12 residues. CDR1 is LNHDA and CDR2 is SQIVND in the germline V gene (reference sequence). CDR3 sequence (DNA): TGTGCCAGTAGTTTACACGGCGGTGAAGCTTTCTTT. It encodes CASSLHGGEAFF.

The genes are TRBV27 and TRBJ2-1, with TRBD1 identical over 8 bases. Germline CDR1 reads MNHEY; CDR2 reads SMNVEV (reference sequence). This CDR3 region has 15 residues. Losses at the gene ends were 7 bases for V and 5 bases for J; bases not matched to a gene: 10. In nucleotides, the CDR3 is TGTGCCAGCAACCGCTGGACAGGGCTTCACAATGAGCAGTTCTTC. Protein: CASNRWTGLHNEQFF.

The chain links TRBV10-2 to TRBJ2-1, with a weak D call TRBD1 (6 bases). V gave up 0 bases and J gave up 0 bases, with 9 bases separating them. CDR1 WSHSY and CDR2 SAAADI come from the germline V gene. This CDR3 is 16 amino acids long. The CDR3 region has the DNA TGCGCCAGCAGTGAGTCCGGACAGAGCTCCTACAATGAGCAGTTCTTC. Encoded protein: CASSESGQSSYNEQFF.

This chain uses TRBV7-9 with TRBJ1-6, with 8 bases fitting TRBD1. Trimming took 4 bases from V and 9 from J; bases not matched to a gene: 2. Germline V CDR1 and CDR2: SEHNR, FQNEAQ (reference sequence). This CDR3 contains 13 residues. In nucleotides, the CDR3 is TGTGCCAGCAGCTACGGACAGGGTTCACCCCTCCACTTT. This encodes CASSYGQGSPLHF. Full variable domain (outside the CDR3, taken from reference TRBV7-9 and TRBJ1-6): DTGVSQNPRHKITKRGQNVTFRCDPISEHNRLYWYRQTLGQGPEFLTYFQNEAQLEKSRLLSDRFSAERPKGSFSTLEIQRTEQGDSAMYLCASSYGQGSPLHFGNGTRLTVT.

The rearrangement links TRBV19 to TRBJ2-1, with D perhaps TRBD1 (5 bases). The V end was cut by 7 bases, the J end by 1 base, with 11 bases between. CDR1 is LNHDA and CDR2 is SQIVND in the germline V gene (reference sequence). The CDR3 has 14 amino acids. Written as DNA, the CDR3 is TGTGCCAGTATGACAGAATCTTCCTACAATGAGCAGTTCTTC. It is translated as CASMTESSYNEQFF. The whole variable domain, remainder taken from reference TRBV19 and TRBJ2-1, is DGGITQSPKYLFRKEGQNVTLSCEQNLNHDAMYWYRQDPGQGLRLIYYSQIVNDFQKGDIAEGYSVSREKKESFPLTVTSAQKNPTAFYLCASMTESSYNEQFFGPGTRLTVL.

The chain employs TRBV5-6 and TRBJ2-5; D may be TRBD2 (5 bases). Trimming took off 2 bases at V and 1 base at J, with 9 bases between the two ends. The CDR3 spans 14 residues. Germline CDR1 SGHDT, CDR2 YYEEEE. This CDR3 is CASSLLGSQETQYF. The DNA of the CDR3 is TGTGCCAGCAGCTTACTAGGATCCCAAGAGACCCAGTACTTC.

The V and J genes are TRBV30 and TRBJ1-2, with D possibly matching TRBD1 (5 bases). V was clipped by 0 bases and J by 4 bases, with 12 bases between them. The CDR3 is made up of 14 amino acids. Germline assignment: CDR1 GTSNPN and CDR2 SVGIG (reference sequence). Here the CDR3 DNA reads TGTGCCTGGAGTGTACGAGACAGCTTCTATGGCTACACCTTC. It encodes CAWSVRDSFYGYTF.

The rearrangement uses TRBV30 and TRBJ2-3; D possibly corresponds to TRBD1 (6 bases). Germline V lookup: CDR1 GTSNPN, CDR2 SVGIG (reference sequence). This CDR3 is built from 15 residues. The V gene lost 4 bases and the J gene lost 1 base, with 15 bases spanning the gap. CDR3 region: CAWTPLGAGTDTQYF. The CDR3 DNA sequence: TGTGCCTGGACCCCACTGGGGGCAGGCACAGATACGCAGTATTTT.